The table lists the clone carrying this TCR beta chain with a few counts. Repertoires were generated with immunoSEQ multiplex PCR, while TCRdb's copy carries only in-frame clones and drops some. The sample includes fewer than 250,000 clones, around 90% of them seen just once. The V and J ends lost 5 bases and 3 bases, in that order; junction bases with no gene match: 5. The length of the CDR3 is 15 residues. Germline lookup yields CDR1 MNHEY and CDR2 SVGAGI. This entry comes from a study of blood T cell repertoires in COVID-19. Across the study: The United States, Italy and Spain supplied acute and convalescent COVID-19 samples. PBMCs, B-cell-depleted T cells, or T cells were the source of the cDNA or gDNA that made up the material.

The chain couples TRBV6-5 to TRBJ1-4, with 8 bases fitting TRBD1. The sequence was collected from a man aged 25-45 years with COVID-19, enrolled during active disease. Sequences were obtained from peripheral blood. The CDR3 DNA sequence: TGTGCCAGCAGTCCGACGGGACAGGCTAATGAAAAACTGTTTTTT. It is translated as CASSPTGQANEKLFF.